This TCR beta chain was sequenced during a study of CD8+ T cells in alopecia areata. As for the study in general: Tofacitinib ran 6 to 18 months, followed by 6 months off drug. Scalp area affected, as a percentage, set the severity score of treated patients.

The CDR3 spans 14 residues. From germline, CDR1 is MNHEY and CDR2 SMNVEV (reference sequence). J lost 3 bases, V lost 5 bases, and 7 bases had no gene match. Only one count was recorded for this clone. Its antigen is not identified. Sample treatment: oral pan-JAK inhibitor, 5-10 mg twice daily. cDNA reverse transcribed from extracted RNA served as the sequencing template. Using immunoSEQ multiplex PCR, the repertoire was profiled, and TCRdb retains in-frame clones only, with some absent. The repertoire holds 150,000 to 200,000 clones, with around 49% as singletons. Study-level points and caveats: Sequence data from scalp samples additionally include resident alphabeta T cells of normal skin.

This TCR was recovered from a human donor with alopecia areata. This chain links TRBV27 with TRBJ2-7, with TRBD1 matching 7 bases. This sample comprised CD8+ T cells sorted from blood, obtained around week 54, from a patient treated with tofacitinib. The CDR3 region has the DNA TGTGCCAGCAGTAACCGACAGGGCTACTACGAGCAGTACTTC. This gives the protein CASSNRQGYYEQYF.